One sample yielded the 7 T cell receptor beta chains listed below, sequenced in a study of Ad26.COV2.S vaccination and SARS-CoV-2 variants. Treatment indicated: around 19 received Ad26.COV2.S at low or high dose, single or two shots; roughly five received placebo; per-sample allocation not given. At day 63 after the first vaccine or placebo injection, samples were drawn. Method: immunoSEQ multiplex PCR; TCRdb's copy keeps in-frame clones and lacks some. In the table there are about 280,000 clones, over 75% of which are singletons. The sequencing here drew on peripheral blood, taken in a trial of Ad26.COV2.S vaccine versus placebo. Receptors originate from a person between 18 and 65 years old who received the Ad26.COV2.S COVID-19 vaccine or a placebo.

The chain uses TRBV19 and TRBJ1-4; D gene unclear. The germline V and J ends were trimmed by 3 bases and 7 bases, with 12 bases remaining between them. The germline V gene encodes CDR1 LNHDA and CDR2 SQIVND (reference sequence). This CDR3 has 14 amino acids. CDR3 loop: CASSIGGWSEKLFF. CDR3 DNA: TGTGCCAGTAGTATTGGAGGATGGAGTGAAAAACTGTTTTTT.

The rearrangement links TRBV20-1 to TRBJ2-1, with TRBD2 matching over 10 bases. CDR1 and CDR2 from the germline V gene are DFQATT and SNEGSKA (reference sequence). The CDR3 covers 15 residues. Trimming removed 3 bases from V and 10 bases from J; junction bases left unmatched: 12. CDR3 nucleotide sequence: TGCAGTGCTAGTCATGTCCCTAGCGGGAGCCAAGAGCAGTTCTTC. Its translation: CSASHVPSGSQEQFF.

This clone was seen more than once but under ten times. The V and J genes are TRBV4-2 and TRBJ2-7; D may be TRBD2 (6 bases). V was trimmed by 4 bases and J by 0 bases, leaving 13 bases between them. This CDR3 has 15 residues. Germline-derived CDR1 and CDR2 are LGHNA and YNFKEQ. The CDR3 protein is CASSRDGGSSYEQYF. The CDR3 coding sequence is TGTGCCAGCAGCCGGGACGGGGGTAGCTCCTACGAGCAGTACTTC.

V gene TRBV25-1 combines with J gene TRBJ1-1, with D maybe TRBD1 (6 bases). Germline CDR1 reads MGHDK; CDR2 reads SYGVNS. Trimming cost V 3 bases and J 4 bases, with 18 bases left between them. The CDR3 spans 16 residues. This CDR3 is CASSDSGAPAVTEAFF. As DNA, the CDR3 is TGTGCCAGCAGTGATTCAGGGGCCCCGGCCGTCACTGAAGCTTTCTTT.

This chain links TRBV6-5 with TRBJ1-4; no reliable D call. CDR3 size: 12 residues. V lost 6 bases and J 12 bases, leaving 14 bases between the germline ends. Per germline, CDR1 MNHEY and CDR2 SVGAGI. The CDR3 protein is CASSRIREELFF. Written as DNA, the CDR3 is TGTGCCAGCAGCCGGATTAGGGAGGAACTGTTTTTT.

V is TRBV12-5 and J is TRBJ1-5, with TRBD1 as a possible D gene (5 bases). CDR1 LGHNT and CDR2 FRNRAP come from the germline V gene. Trimming left V 6 bases short and J 7 bases short, with 10 bases between. The CDR3 runs 12 residues. CDR3 sequence reads: CASGGPRQPQHF. CDR3 sequence (DNA): TGTGCTAGTGGGGGACCAAGGCAGCCCCAGCATTTT. The variable domain in full, completed from reference TRBV12-5 and TRBJ1-5, reads DARVTQTPRHKVTEMGQEVTMRCQPILGHNTVFWYRQTMMQGLELLAYFRNRAPLDDSGMPKDRFSAEMPDATLATLKIQPSEPRDSAVYFCASGGPRQPQHFGDGTRLSIL.

The genes are TRBV9 and TRBJ1-4, with D uncertain. The ends were cut back, 4 bases at V and 5 bases at J, with 12 bases in the middle. The CDR3 contains 14 residues. Looked up from germline, CDR1 is SGDLS and CDR2 is YYNGEE. The CDR3 sequence: CASSLRTGNEKLFF. In DNA, the CDR3 is TGTGCCAGCAGCCTCAGGACGGGAAATGAAAAACTGTTTTTT.